This T cell receptor beta chain stems from a study of blood T cell repertoires in COVID-19. For the study at large: Donors in the United States, Italy and Spain gave samples during acute or convalescent COVID-19. In each case, the material was cDNA or gDNA derived from T cells, B-cell-depleted T cells, or PBMCs.

Those enrolled in Seattle joined during active infection and were followed longitudinally afterward. In the authors' methods: By means of reference gene primer amplification, nucleated cell counts were estimated. Profiling relied on immunoSEQ multiplex PCR, and the TCRdb table lists in-frame clones only, not all of them. The V and J calls and clone size are taken from that table; D and trimming were inferred from the DNA. Of 200,000 to 300,000 clones in the sample, 75% to 95% were seen once. CDR3 size: 14 residues. This chain uses TRBV21-1 with TRBJ2-1; the D call in the table, TRBD2, was not verified against the DNA. TRBV21-1 is a pseudogene. The source material was peripheral blood. The clonotype was recovered from a person in their late teens or twenties with COVID-19, enrolled during active disease. Here the CDR3 reads CASSKRGTSNEQFF. The CDR3 bases are TGTGCCAGCAGCAAAAGAGGGACTTCGAATGAGCAGTTCTTC.